The TCR beta chain under discussion was sequenced for a study of CXCR3-negative and CXCR3-positive naive CD8 T cells. Study-level points and caveats: Diversity was high in both naive subsets and much lower in memory cells. Similar TRBV-TRBJ usage characterized naive CXCR3-negative and CXCR3-positive cells; memory cells differed.

CD8+ T cell subsets were each sorted in triplicate, around 270,000 cells apiece. Naive CD8+ T cells displayed a CD45RO-CCR7+CD27+CD95- phenotype. As to this clonotype: Its cognate antigen is unknown.

With UMI labels, 5' RACE was used to prepare the TRB cDNA libraries. TCRdb reprocessed the 5' RACE reads and keeps a single row for each CDR3 protein, giving no DNA. This sample's table has roughly 70,000 distinct CDR3 sequences. The germline V gene has CDR1 MDHEN and CDR2 SYDVKM. This CDR3 contains 15 residues. The rearrangement uses TRBV28 and TRBJ2-5; TCRdb selects TRBD2, and the lack of DNA leaves this call unchecked. Sequencing used naive CXCR3- CD8+ T cells from blood. Subset of the sample: CD45RO-CCR7+CD27+CD95- naive CD8+ T cells lacking CXCR3 (TNR3-). The TCR originated in a human donor in good health. Some clones in this sample may be carry-over from other donors' samples. The CDR3 sequence is CASSLVGLGQETQYF.